The 9 T cell receptor beta chains listed next were all sequenced from one sample in a study of blood T cell repertoires in COVID-19. The data were produced by immunoSEQ multiplex PCR, yet TCRdb's version contains in-frame clones alone and is incomplete. Seen here are about 320,000 clones, approximately 91% observed once, and the top ten hold 5% to 5.5%. The sample consisted of PBMCs or T cells enriched from blood (not recorded which). Receptor source: a man between 60 and 75 years old who had recovered from COVID-19.

The rearrangement uses TRBV10-3 and TRBJ1-6, with D uncertain. The CDR3 has 14 amino acids. Germline CDR1 ENHRY, CDR2 SYGVKD. Trimming took off 2 bases at V and 9 bases at J, with 11 bases between the two ends. CDR3 DNA sequence: TGTGCCATCAGTGAGGAGGAAGGTAGTTCACCCCTCCACTTT. Translation gives CAISEEEGSSPLHF.

The count of this clone is one. The V and J genes are TRBV6-5 and TRBJ1-1; 10 nucleotides agree with TRBD1. Germline V gene sequence: CDR1 MNHEY, CDR2 SVGAGI. This CDR3 is built from 15 residues. V lost 6 bases to trimming and J lost 5 bases; unmatched junction nucleotides: 9. The chain's CDR3 is CASRQQTGGWTEAFF. CDR3 in DNA: TGTGCCAGCAGACAGCAGACAGGGGGCTGGACTGAAGCTTTCTTT.

The chain employs TRBV5-8 and TRBJ1-5, with D perhaps TRBD1 (6 bases). Germline CDR1 is SGHTS and CDR2 is YDEGEE. The CDR3 consists of 17 residues. V was clipped by 4 bases and J by 5 bases, with 22 bases between them. CDR3 DNA sequence: TGTGCCAGCAGCCCCTCCCGGACCCCAGGGGCTCATCAGCCCCAGCATTTT. This encodes CASSPSRTPGAHQPQHF. Complete variable domain (other parts from reference TRBV5-8 and TRBJ1-5): EAGVTQSPTHLIKTRGQQATLRCSPISGHTSVYWYQQALGLGLQFLLWYDEGEERNRGNFPPRFSGRQFPNYSSELNVNALELEDSALYLCASSPSRTPGAHQPQHFGDGTRLSIL.

The chain links TRBV20-1 to TRBJ1-4, with D possibly being TRBD1 (6 bases). Per the germline V gene, CDR1 is DFQATT and CDR2 is SNEGSKA (reference sequence). The CDR3 runs 13 residues. The V end was cut by 3 bases, the J end by 5 bases, with 10 bases between. In DNA, the CDR3 is TGCAGTGCTAGTAAGCAGGGGAATGAAAAACTGTTTTTT. Translation: CSASKQGNEKLFF.

The V and J genes are TRBV5-1 and TRBJ2-1, with 9 bases fitting TRBD2. Trimming removed 1 base from V and 2 bases from J; junction bases left unmatched: 4. This CDR3 contains 16 residues. Germline CDR1 SGHRS, CDR2 YFSETQ. The CDR3 DNA reads as TGCGCCAGCAGCTTGTATAGCGGGAGTACCTACAATGAGCAGTTCTTC. It is translated as CASSLYSGSTYNEQFF.

This chain connects TRBV11-2 to TRBJ2-7; weak D call: TRBD2 (5 bases). This CDR3 contains 15 residues. CDR1 is SGHAT and CDR2 is FQNNGV in the germline V gene. V shed 4 bases and J shed 2 bases, with 15 bases lying between them. Here the CDR3 reads CASSSGLDRAYEQYF. CDR3 DNA: TGTGCCAGCAGCTCGGGGTTAGACCGCGCCTACGAGCAGTACTTC.

V gene TRBV9 combines with J gene TRBJ2-7; 9 positions match TRBD2. Germline V CDR1 and CDR2: SGDLS, YYNGEE. The CDR3 has 16 residues. V dropped 0 bases and J dropped 6; count of bases not matched to a gene: 10. The CDR3 here is CASSVGLADSASEQYF. The CDR3 nucleotides are TGTGCCAGCAGCGTAGGACTAGCGGATTCGGCTAGCGAGCAGTACTTC.

V usage is TRBV10-3 and J usage is TRBJ2-1, with D possibly being TRBD2 (7 bases). Trimming left V 7 bases short and J 4 bases short, with 17 bases between. The V gene's germline CDR1 is ENHRY and CDR2 SYGVKD. This CDR3 comprises 15 residues. CDR3 residues: CAIKGEGTRYNEQFF. The CDR3 DNA is TGTGCCATCAAGGGGGAGGGGACGAGATACAATGAGCAGTTCTTC.

V is TRBV5-1 and J is TRBJ2-3; tentative D call: TRBD2 (6 bases). This CDR3 contains 15 residues. Germline CDR1 and CDR2: SGHRS and YFSETQ. The V and J ends lost 0 bases and 6 bases respectively, with 14 bases between them. The CDR3 here is CASSLDAGRPDTQYF. The CDR3, as DNA: TGCGCCAGCAGCTTGGATGCGGGAAGGCCCGATACGCAGTATTTT.